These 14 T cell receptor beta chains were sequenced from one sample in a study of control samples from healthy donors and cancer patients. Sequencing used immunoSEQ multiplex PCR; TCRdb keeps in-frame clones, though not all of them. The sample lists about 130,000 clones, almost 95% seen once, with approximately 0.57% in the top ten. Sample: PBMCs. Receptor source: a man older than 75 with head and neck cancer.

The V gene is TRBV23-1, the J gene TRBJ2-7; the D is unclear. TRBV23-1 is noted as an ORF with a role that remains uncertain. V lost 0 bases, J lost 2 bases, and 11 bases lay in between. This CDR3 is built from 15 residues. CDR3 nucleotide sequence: TGCGCCAGCAGTCAATCGAACAAGGCTCCCTACGAGCAGTACTTC. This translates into CASSQSNKAPYEQYF.

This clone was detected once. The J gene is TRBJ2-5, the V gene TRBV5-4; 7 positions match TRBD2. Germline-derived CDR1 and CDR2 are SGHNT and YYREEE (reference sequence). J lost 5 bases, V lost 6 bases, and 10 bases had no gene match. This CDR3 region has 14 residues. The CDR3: CASTLPGGRETQYF. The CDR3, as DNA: TGTGCCAGCACCCTGCCGGGGGGTAGGGAGACCCAGTACTTC.

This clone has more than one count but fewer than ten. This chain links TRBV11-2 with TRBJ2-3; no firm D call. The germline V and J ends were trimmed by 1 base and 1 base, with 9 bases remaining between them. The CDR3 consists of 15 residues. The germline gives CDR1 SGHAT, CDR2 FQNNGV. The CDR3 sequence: CASSLGRPRTDTQYF. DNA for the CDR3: TGTGCCAGCAGCTTAGGACGTCCGCGCACAGATACGCAGTATTTT.

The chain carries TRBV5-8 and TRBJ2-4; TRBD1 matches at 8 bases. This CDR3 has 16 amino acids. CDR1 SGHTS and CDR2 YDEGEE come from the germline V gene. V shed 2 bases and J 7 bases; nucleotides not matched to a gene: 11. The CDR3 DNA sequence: TGTGCCAGCAGCTTCAGGACAGGGAAGGTGTGGAACATTCAGTACTTC. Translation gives CASSFRTGKVWNIQYF. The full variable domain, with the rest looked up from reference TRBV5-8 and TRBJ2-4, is EAGVTQSPTHLIKTRGQQATLRCSPISGHTSVYWYQQALGLGLQFLLWYDEGEERNRGNFPPRFSGRQFPNYSSELNVNALELEDSALYLCASSFRTGKVWNIQYFGAGTRLSVL.

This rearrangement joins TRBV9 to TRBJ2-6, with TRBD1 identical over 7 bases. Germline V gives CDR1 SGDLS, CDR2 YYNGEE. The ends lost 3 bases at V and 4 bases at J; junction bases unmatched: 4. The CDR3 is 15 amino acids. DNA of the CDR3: TGTGCCAGCAGCGCCTCGGGACAGGGGGCCAACGTCCTGACTTTC. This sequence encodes CASSASGQGANVLTF.

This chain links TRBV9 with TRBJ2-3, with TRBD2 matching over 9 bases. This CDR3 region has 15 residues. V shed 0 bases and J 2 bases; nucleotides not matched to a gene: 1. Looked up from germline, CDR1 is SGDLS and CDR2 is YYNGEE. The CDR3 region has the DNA TGTGCCAGCAGCGTAGGACTAGCGGCCACAGATACGCAGTATTTT. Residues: CASSVGLAATDTQYF. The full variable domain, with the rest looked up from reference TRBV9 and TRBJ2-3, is DSGVTQTPKHLITATGQRVTLRCSPRSGDLSVYWYQQSLDQGLQFLIQYYNGEERAKGNILERFSAQQFPDLHSELNLSSLELGDSALYFCASSVGLAATDTQYFGPGTRLTVL.

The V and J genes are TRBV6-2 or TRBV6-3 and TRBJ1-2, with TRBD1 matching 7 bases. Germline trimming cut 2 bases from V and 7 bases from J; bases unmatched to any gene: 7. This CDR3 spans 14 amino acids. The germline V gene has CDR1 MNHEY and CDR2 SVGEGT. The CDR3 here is CASSYPEGARGYTF. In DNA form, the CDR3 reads TGTGCCAGCAGTTACCCTGAGGGGGCGCGTGGCTACACCTTC.

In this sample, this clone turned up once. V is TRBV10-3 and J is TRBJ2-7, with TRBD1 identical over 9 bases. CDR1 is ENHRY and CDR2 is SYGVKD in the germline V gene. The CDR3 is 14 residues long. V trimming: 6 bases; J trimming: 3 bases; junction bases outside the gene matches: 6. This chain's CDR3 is CAIRGQGLFYEQYF. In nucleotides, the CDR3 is TGTGCCATCAGGGGACAGGGTCTATTCTACGAGCAGTACTTC.

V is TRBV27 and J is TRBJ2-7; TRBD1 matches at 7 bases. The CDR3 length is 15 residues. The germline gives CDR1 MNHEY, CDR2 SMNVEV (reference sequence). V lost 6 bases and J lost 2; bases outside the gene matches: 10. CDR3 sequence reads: CASRVLQGNPYEQYF. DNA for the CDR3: TGTGCCAGCAGGGTGTTACAGGGGAATCCCTACGAGCAGTACTTC.

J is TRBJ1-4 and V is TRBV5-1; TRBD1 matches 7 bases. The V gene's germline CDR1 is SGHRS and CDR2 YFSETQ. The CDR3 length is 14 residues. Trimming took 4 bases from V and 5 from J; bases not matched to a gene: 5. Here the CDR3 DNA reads TGCGCCAGCAGCACCGGACAGGAAAATGAAAAACTGTTTTTT. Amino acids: CASSTGQENEKLFF.

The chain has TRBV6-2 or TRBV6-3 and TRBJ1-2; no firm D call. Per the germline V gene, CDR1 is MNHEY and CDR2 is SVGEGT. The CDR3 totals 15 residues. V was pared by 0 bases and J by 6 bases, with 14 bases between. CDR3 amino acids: CASSYSSWPDHGYTF. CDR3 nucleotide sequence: TGTGCCAGCAGTTACTCGAGTTGGCCAGACCATGGCTACACCTTC.

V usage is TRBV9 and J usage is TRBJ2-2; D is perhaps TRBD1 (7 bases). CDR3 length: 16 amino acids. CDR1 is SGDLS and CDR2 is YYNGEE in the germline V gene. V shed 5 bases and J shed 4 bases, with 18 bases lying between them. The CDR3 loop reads CASSRGAGGSTGELFF. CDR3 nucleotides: TGTGCCAGCAGTAGAGGAGCAGGGGGGAGCACCGGGGAGCTGTTTTTT.

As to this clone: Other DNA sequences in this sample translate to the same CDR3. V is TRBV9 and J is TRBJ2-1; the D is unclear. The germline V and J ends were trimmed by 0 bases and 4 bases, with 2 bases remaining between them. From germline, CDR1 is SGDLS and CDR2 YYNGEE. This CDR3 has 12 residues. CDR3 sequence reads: CASSVGYNEQFF. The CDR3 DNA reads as TGTGCCAGCAGCGTAGGTTACAATGAGCAGTTCTTC.

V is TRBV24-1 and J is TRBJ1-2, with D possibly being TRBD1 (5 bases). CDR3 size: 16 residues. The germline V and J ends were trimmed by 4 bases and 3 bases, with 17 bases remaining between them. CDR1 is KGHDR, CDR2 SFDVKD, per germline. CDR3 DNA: TGTGCCACCAGTGACCTCGCGAAGGGGTGGTACTATGGCTACACCTTC. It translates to CATSDLAKGWYYGYTF.